The 25 T cell receptor beta chains reported below all come from one sample, sequenced in a study of blood T cell repertoires in COVID-19. Repertoires were generated with immunoSEQ multiplex PCR, while TCRdb's copy carries only in-frame clones and drops some. The sample has under 45,000 clones, about nine tenths seen once. Material: peripheral blood. These receptors originate from a woman aged 80 or older in a cohort sampled during active or convalescent COVID-19.

This chain links TRBV7-2 with TRBJ2-3; maybe TRBD2 (5 bases). Germline V lookup: CDR1 SGHTA, CDR2 FQGNSA. This CDR3 has 16 amino acids. The ends were cut back, 5 bases at V and 2 bases at J, with 17 bases in the middle. The CDR3 region has the DNA TGTGCCAGCAGCCCCGACTACCACTCGGTCACAGATACGCAGTATTTT. Translating it yields CASSPDYHSVTDTQYF.

The chain links TRBV5-1 to TRBJ2-1, with 7 bases lining up with TRBD2. With V trimmed by 4 bases and J by 3 bases, 7 bases remained unmatched. The CDR3 is 15 amino acids. The germline gives CDR1 SGHRS, CDR2 YFSETQ. CDR3 residues: CASSPTGGIYNEQFF. Written as DNA, the CDR3 is TGCGCCAGCAGCCCAACGGGAGGAATCTACAATGAGCAGTTCTTC.

This chain joins TRBV27 and TRBJ1-2; TRBD1 might be the D (5 bases). Germline CDR1 MNHEY, CDR2 SMNVEV (reference sequence). The CDR3 runs 14 residues. The V and J ends lost 4 bases and 3 bases respectively, with 12 bases between them. CDR3 in DNA: TGTGCCAGCAGTTCAGGGCCGGGCTACTATGGCTACACCTTC. It encodes CASSSGPGYYGYTF.

The chain uses TRBV6-5 and TRBJ1-2; no clear D gene. This CDR3 region has 14 residues. CDR1 is MNHEY and CDR2 is SVGAGI in the germline V gene. Trimming shortened V by 6 bases and J by 4 bases, and 15 bases separated the two germline ends. CDR3 DNA sequence: TGTGCCAGCAGCCCCCGCGGGGAATTCTATGGCTACACCTTC. It specifies CASSPRGEFYGYTF.

J is TRBJ2-3 and V is TRBV30; D is unclear. Germline CDR1 and CDR2: GTSNPN and SVGIG (reference sequence). This CDR3 has 14 residues. V was cut by 0 bases and J by 5 bases, with 12 bases left in between. In nucleotides, the CDR3 is TGTGCCTGGAGTGTATATTCGCGTGAAGATACGCAGTATTTT. Translation gives CAWSVYSREDTQYF.

This chain joins TRBV5-4 and TRBJ2-5; 7 bases line up with TRBD1. V shed 4 bases, J shed 5 bases, and the junction held 5 bases outside the gene matches. Germline lookup yields CDR1 SGHNT and CDR2 YYREEE (reference sequence). The CDR3 totals 13 residues. CDR3 amino acids: CASSGTAKETQYF. The CDR3 DNA is TGTGCCAGCAGCGGGACAGCGAAGGAGACCCAGTACTTC.

The chain uses TRBV2 and TRBJ2-2; 8 bases fit TRBD1. Looked up from germline, CDR1 is SNHLY and CDR2 is FYNNEI. This CDR3 comprises 16 residues. The V gene end was trimmed by 5 bases and the J gene end by 0 bases; junction bases not matched to a gene: 5. The CDR3 spells CASSNRGRPNTGELFF. The CDR3 DNA is TGTGCCAGCAGTAACAGGGGGAGGCCGAACACCGGGGAGCTGTTTTTT.

This chain uses TRBV5-1 with TRBJ2-3, with D perhaps matching TRBD2 (6 bases). The V gene lost 4 bases and the J gene lost 5 bases, with 20 bases spanning the gap. The CDR3 is made up of 16 amino acids. In germline, CDR1 is SGHRS, CDR2 YFSETQ. CDR3 in DNA: TGCGCCAGCAGCCCGGGGTTGCGGGAAGTTGTAGATACGCAGTATTTT. It specifies CASSPGLREVVDTQYF.

V and J are TRBV5-1 and TRBJ1-3; possibly TRBD1 for D (5 bases). V gave up 4 bases and J gave up 4 bases, with 12 bases separating them. CDR3 length: 14 amino acids. CDR1 and CDR2 from the germline V gene are SGHRS and YFSETQ. The CDR3 protein is CASSPDGGGNTIYF. CDR3 DNA sequence: TGCGCCAGCAGCCCGGACGGGGGGGGAAACACCATATATTTT.

The chain employs TRBV5-4 and TRBJ2-3, with a weak D call TRBD2 (7 bases). The CDR3 covers 15 residues. V shed 0 bases and J shed 4 bases, with 12 bases lying between them. CDR1 is SGHNT, CDR2 YYREEE, per germline (reference sequence). CDR3 nucleotides: TGTGCCAGCAGCTTGGGCAGGGGAGGGGCAGATACGCAGTATTTT. Residues: CASSLGRGGADTQYF. The full variable domain, its missing parts supplied by reference TRBV5-4 and TRBJ2-3, is ETGVTQSPTHLIKTRGQQVTLRCSSQSGHNTVSWYQQALGQGPQFIFQYYREEENGRGNFPPRFSGLQFPNYSSELNVNALELDDSALYLCASSLGRGGADTQYFGPGTRLTVL.

The rearrangement links TRBV3-1 (or the pseudogene TRBV3-2) to TRBJ2-1; D is ambiguous. In germline, CDR1 is LGHDT, CDR2 YNNKEL (reference sequence). The V end lost 4 bases, the J end lost 1 base, and 2 bases lay between the germline ends. This CDR3 spans 12 amino acids. For the CDR3, the DNA is TGTGCCAGCAGCCCTTCCTACAATGAGCAGTTCTTC. This sequence encodes CASSPSYNEQFF.

The chain is built from TRBV9 and TRBJ1-1, with no clear D. V was clipped by 2 bases and J by 1 base, with 9 bases between them. The CDR3 spans 14 residues. CDR1 is SGDLS, CDR2 YYNGEE, per germline. CDR3 residues: CASSVIQENTEAFF. The CDR3 coding sequence is TGTGCCAGCAGCGTGATACAAGAGAACACTGAAGCTTTCTTT.

The chain uses TRBV6-5 and TRBJ1-4; TRBD1 agrees at 8 bases. The germline V gene encodes CDR1 MNHEY and CDR2 SVGAGI. The CDR3 covers 14 residues. Losses at the gene ends were 6 bases for V and 7 bases for J; bases not matched to a gene: 7. The DNA for the CDR3 is TGTGCCAGCAGCGACAGGGGCTGGGGTGAAAAACTGTTTTTT. Translation gives CASSDRGWGEKLFF.

This chain connects TRBV6-5 to TRBJ1-2, with TRBD1 identical over 8 bases. V shed 5 bases and J 8 bases; nucleotides not matched to a gene: 10. The CDR3 runs 14 residues. Germline loops: CDR1 MNHEY, CDR2 SVGAGI. The CDR3 here is CASSNQWTGHGYTF. The CDR3 bases are TGTGCCAGCAGTAATCAATGGACAGGGCACGGCTACACCTTC.

This chain uses TRBV30 with TRBJ1-2, with a possible D match to TRBD1 (5 bases). Looked up from germline, CDR1 is GTSNPN and CDR2 is SVGIG (reference sequence). The V gene lost 4 bases and the J gene lost 6 bases, with 12 bases spanning the gap. The CDR3 contains 12 residues. The CDR3 sequence is CAWTEIRDGYTF. In DNA, the CDR3 is TGTGCCTGGACTGAGATCAGGGATGGCTACACCTTC.

The chain links TRBV6-1 to TRBJ1-4; D may be TRBD1 (6 bases). From germline, CDR1 is MNHNS and CDR2 SASEGT. This CDR3 region has 11 residues. Trimming pared 3 bases from V and 12 bases from J, leaving 8 bases between. In DNA, the CDR3 is TGTGCCAGCAGTGATAACAGGGAACTGTTTTTT. Protein sequence: CASSDNRELFF.

This sequence joins TRBV7-3 and TRBJ1-1, with D uncertain. The CDR3 is 15 amino acids. V was clipped by 2 bases and J by 3 bases, with 13 bases between them. Germline V gives CDR1 SGHTA, CDR2 FQGTGA. The CDR3 DNA reads as TGTGCCAGCAGCTTATTGAGGGCGCGGGACACTGAAGCTTTCTTT. Amino acid sequence: CASSLLRARDTEAFF.

CDR3 sequence (DNA): TGCGCCAGCAGTGAGCATGGCACTGGCTACACCTTC. Its protein is CASSEHGTGYTF. The chain carries TRBV10-2 and TRBJ1-2; no clear D gene. The germline CDR1 and CDR2 sequences are WSHSY and SAAADI. The CDR3 runs to 12 residues. V shed 2 bases and J shed 7 bases, with 8 bases lying between them.

The rearrangement uses TRBV19 and TRBJ2-5; 9 positions match TRBD2. V shed 1 base, J shed 8 bases, and the junction held 5 bases outside the gene matches. The CDR3 has 14 residues. Per germline, CDR1 LNHDA and CDR2 SQIVND (reference sequence). The CDR3 region is CASSIGSGGETQYF. In nucleotides, the CDR3 is TGTGCCAGTAGTATAGGTAGCGGGGGAGAAACCCAGTACTTC.

The chain is built from TRBV7-9 and TRBJ1-2; 9 bases match TRBD1. Germline CDR1 and CDR2: SEHNR and FQNEAQ (reference sequence). With 5 bases clipped from V and 5 bases from J, the junction kept 6 bases outside the gene matches. There are 14 residues in the CDR3. CDR3 sequence: CASSGLGTGYGYTF. Written as DNA, the CDR3 is TGTGCCAGCAGCGGGCTGGGGACAGGGTATGGCTACACCTTC.

This sequence joins TRBV5-4 and TRBJ2-5, with 11 bases lining up with TRBD2. The CDR3 sequence is 15 residues long. Germline CDR1 SGHNT, CDR2 YYREEE (reference sequence). V lost 4 bases and J lost 5; bases outside the gene matches: 7. The CDR3 DNA sequence: TGTGCCAGCAGCCGAATAGCGGGGGGGATGGAGACCCAGTACTTC. As protein: CASSRIAGGMETQYF.

The gene calls are TRBV10-3 and TRBJ1-1, with D possibly TRBD1 on 6 matching bases. V was trimmed by 8 bases and J by 3 bases, leaving 16 bases between them. There are 14 residues in the CDR3. Germline V gives CDR1 ENHRY, CDR2 SYGVKD. This CDR3 is CAIGPQGGDTEAFF. The CDR3 DNA sequence: TGTGCCATCGGACCACAGGGAGGGGACACTGAAGCTTTCTTT.

The chain has TRBV11-2 and TRBJ2-5, with 10 bases matching TRBD2. The V segment lost 7 bases and the J segment 8 bases; nucleotides outside the gene matches: 10. In germline, CDR1 is SGHAT, CDR2 FQNNGV. This CDR3 region has 14 residues. The CDR3 spells CASTLPGTSATQYF. Here the CDR3 DNA reads TGTGCCAGCACACTCCCGGGGACTAGCGCCACCCAGTACTTC.

This sequence joins TRBV19 and TRBJ1-5; possibly TRBD1 for D (6 bases). CDR1 is LNHDA and CDR2 is SQIVND in the germline V gene (reference sequence). CDR3 length: 13 residues. V was cut by 6 bases and J by 7 bases, with 13 bases left in between. This chain's CDR3 is CASRNREGQPQHF. In DNA form, the CDR3 reads TGTGCCAGTAGGAACAGGGAGGGACAGCCCCAGCATTTT.

V gene TRBV7-9 combines with J gene TRBJ2-5, with 11 bases matching TRBD1. The CDR3 extends over 13 amino acids. Looked up from germline, CDR1 is SEHNR and CDR2 is FQNEAQ (reference sequence). J lost 4 bases, V lost 8 bases, and 3 bases had no gene match. The CDR3 DNA reads as TGTGCCAGCGGACAGGGGGCACGAGAGACCCAGTACTTC. This gives the protein CASGQGARETQYF.